This T cell receptor beta chain derives from a study of T cell repertoires in cytomegalovirus infection. Overall study context: Use of recently identified HLA-C-restricted and well-studied HLA-B-restricted CMV epitopes was part of the study. Public TCR beta signatures indicated both CMV infection and matching HLA type.

Broader study findings: Dominating the ex vivo response were TCR beta clonotypes that were CMV-specific and HLA-C-restricted.

Using its own MiXCR run on the reads, TCRdb lists one record per CDR3 protein. The sample holds 50,000 to 55,000 distinct CDR3 sequences, around a fifth seen once. V was shortened by 3 bases and J by 7 bases, with 6 bases between the two germline ends. CDR1 SNHLY and CDR2 FYNNEI come from the germline V gene. CDR3 length equals 11 residues. This clonotype was detected a few times. Its antigen remains unknown. Sequenced material: CD8+ T cells from cultured PBMCs, taken from culture after CMV antigen stimulation. The sequence came from a human donor in good health (CMV status not recorded). Some clones in this sample may be carry-over from other donors' samples. The V and J genes are TRBV2 and TRBJ1-2; D gene uncertain. CDR3 protein: CASSDQPGYTF. The CDR3 nucleotides are TGTGCCAGCAGTGACCAGCCTGGCTACACCTTC.